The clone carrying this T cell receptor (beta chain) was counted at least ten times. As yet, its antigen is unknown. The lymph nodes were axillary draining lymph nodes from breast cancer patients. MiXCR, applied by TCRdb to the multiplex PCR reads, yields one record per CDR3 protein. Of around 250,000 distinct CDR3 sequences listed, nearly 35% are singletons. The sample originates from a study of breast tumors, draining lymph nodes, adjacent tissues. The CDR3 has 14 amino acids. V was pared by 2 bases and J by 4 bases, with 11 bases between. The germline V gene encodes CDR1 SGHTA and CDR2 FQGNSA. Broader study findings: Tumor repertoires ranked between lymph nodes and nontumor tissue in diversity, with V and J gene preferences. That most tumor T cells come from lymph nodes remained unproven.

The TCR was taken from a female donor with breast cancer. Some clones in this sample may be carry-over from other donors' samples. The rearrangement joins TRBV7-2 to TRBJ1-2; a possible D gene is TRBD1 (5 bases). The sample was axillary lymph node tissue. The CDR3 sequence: CASSLQQEGYGYTF. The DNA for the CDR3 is TGTGCCAGCAGCTTACAACAGGAAGGCTATGGCTACACCTTC. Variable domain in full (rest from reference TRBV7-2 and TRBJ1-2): GAGVSQSPSNKVTEKGKDVELRCDPISGHTALYWYRQSLGQGLEFLIYFQGNSAPDKSGLPSDRFSAERTGGSVSTLTIQRTQQEDSAVYLCASSLQQEGYGYTFGSGTRLTVV.